These 24 T cell receptor beta chains share one sample of origin, sequenced in a study of blood T cell repertoires in COVID-19. Sequencing used immunoSEQ multiplex PCR; TCRdb keeps in-frame clones, though not all of them. This table has about 440,000 clones, roughly 90% appearing once. The sequenced material came from peripheral blood. These receptors were obtained from a woman aged 30 to 39 with acute or convalescent COVID-19.

The gene calls are TRBV30 and TRBJ1-2; TRBD1 might be the D (6 bases). The CDR3 has 12 amino acids. The germline gives CDR1 GTSNPN, CDR2 SVGIG (reference sequence). Trimming took 7 bases from V and 7 from J, leaving 16 bases between them. CDR3 sequence: CASEQGWRGYTF. The CDR3 DNA reads TGTGCCTCAGAACAGGGTTGGCGTGGCTACACCTTC.

Only one count was recorded for this clone. The chain joins TRBV14 to TRBJ2-5, with 10 positions matching TRBD2. V gave up 1 base and J gave up 4 bases; unmatched junction bases: 9. This CDR3 has 17 residues. The V gene's germline CDR1 is SGHDN and CDR2 FVKESK. The CDR3 DNA sequence: TGTGCCAGCAGCCAAGTGGCTAGCGGGGGCCACCTAGAGACCCAGTACTTC. Translated: CASSQVASGGHLETQYF.

This clone was observed a single time. The V and J genes are TRBV28 and TRBJ2-7; the D is unclear. CDR1 is MDHEN and CDR2 is SYDVKM in the germline V gene. V was clipped by 5 bases and J by 3 bases, with 8 bases between them. The CDR3 loop spans 12 amino acids. CDR3 bases: TGTGCCAGCAGTCCTAGTAACTACGAGCAGTACTTC. As protein: CASSPSNYEQYF.

V and J are TRBV28 and TRBJ1-5; maybe TRBD1 (5 bases). The V end lost 5 bases, the J end lost 5 bases, and 19 bases lay between the germline ends. In germline, CDR1 is MDHEN, CDR2 SYDVKM. The CDR3 covers 16 residues. The CDR3 DNA reads TGTGCCAGCAGTCCGGTTCAGGGAAGGGGATATCAGCCCCAGCATTTT. As protein: CASSPVQGRGYQPQHF.

This rearrangement joins TRBV2 to TRBJ1-1; 8 nucleotides match TRBD1. Germline V CDR1 and CDR2: SNHLY, FYNNEI. The CDR3 spans 15 residues. The trim removed 6 bases at V and 1 base at J, leaving 7 bases unmatched. CDR3 coding DNA: TGTGCCAGCAGGAAGGCGGACAGGGCGAACACTGAAGCTTTCTTT. Its protein is CASRKADRANTEAFF. Looking up the rest from reference TRBV2 and TRBJ1-1 gives the full variable domain: EPEVTQTPSHQVTQMGQEVILRCVPISNHLYFYWYRQILGQKVEFLVSFYNNEISEKSEIFDDQFSVERPDGSNFTLKIRSTKLEDSAMYFCASRKADRANTEAFFGQGTRLTVV.

J is TRBJ2-7 and V is TRBV30; TRBD2 matches at 7 bases. CDR3 size: 14 residues. J lost 1 base, V lost 0 bases, and 3 bases had no gene match. Germline assignment: CDR1 GTSNPN and CDR2 SVGIG (reference sequence). The CDR3 DNA sequence: TGTGCCTGGAGTGTTCTAGCGGATTCCTACGAGCAGTACTTC. It specifies CAWSVLADSYEQYF.

The chain couples TRBV7-8 to TRBJ2-1; 9 bases agree with TRBD2. The V gene end was trimmed by 7 bases and the J gene end by 8 bases; junction bases not matched to a gene: 15. CDR1 SGHVS and CDR2 FQNEAQ come from the germline V gene. The CDR3 contains 16 residues. The CDR3 protein is CASNTPGLAVPDEQFF. CDR3 DNA sequence: TGTGCCAGCAACACTCCGGGACTAGCCGTCCCGGATGAGCAGTTCTTC.

The chain carries TRBV7-2 and TRBJ2-3; D is possibly TRBD2 (5 bases). CDR1 is SGHTA, CDR2 FQGNSA, per germline. V was shortened by 7 bases and J by 4 bases, with 15 bases between the two germline ends. The CDR3 length is 14 residues. The DNA for the CDR3 is TGTGCCAGCACCTTCGGGGATTCATCAGATACGCAGTATTTT. Amino acid sequence: CASTFGDSSDTQYF.

The chain couples TRBV28 to TRBJ2-1; D may be TRBD1 (5 bases). The CDR3 is made up of 14 amino acids. The germline gives CDR1 MDHEN, CDR2 SYDVKM. The germline V and J ends were trimmed by 11 bases and 0 bases, with 14 bases remaining between them. CDR3 protein: CAAATVSSYNEQFF. The CDR3, as DNA: TGTGCCGCCGCGACAGTGTCCTCCTACAATGAGCAGTTCTTC.

The genes are TRBV7-6 and TRBJ1-1; no reliable D call. The CDR3 covers 15 residues. Germline V CDR1 and CDR2: SGHVS, FNYEAQ. The ends were cut back, 1 base at V and 1 base at J, with 10 bases in the middle. The CDR3 DNA sequence: TGTGCCAGCAGCTTAGGGAACGCAGGGAACACTGAAGCTTTCTTT. Translation: CASSLGNAGNTEAFF.

The gene calls are TRBV15 and TRBJ2-1; D uncertain. The germline V gene encodes CDR1 LNHNV and CDR2 YYDKDF (reference sequence). CDR3 size: 12 residues. Deletions cut 7 bases from V and 2 bases from J, with 6 bases between. The CDR3 spells CATTSTYNEQFF. The CDR3 DNA is TGTGCCACCACGAGCACCTACAATGAGCAGTTCTTC. Full variable domain (remainder filled in from reference TRBV15 and TRBJ2-1): DAMVIQNPRYQVTQFGKPVTLSCSQTLNHNVMYWYQQKSSQAPKLLFHYYDKDFNNEADTPDNFQSRRPNTSFCFLDIRSPGLGDTAMYLCATTSTYNEQFFGPGTRLTVL.

V is TRBV24-1 and J is TRBJ1-5; D is possibly TRBD1 (5 bases). Trimming pared 9 bases from V and 2 bases from J, leaving 19 bases between. CDR3 size: 16 residues. CDR1 KGHDR and CDR2 SFDVKD come from the germline V gene. In DNA, the CDR3 is TGTGCCACCCCAGCTCTACACAGGAGGGGCAATCAGCCCCAGCATTTT. It encodes CATPALHRRGNQPQHF.

The chain carries TRBV6-1 and TRBJ2-1, with D possibly matching TRBD2 (5 bases). The V gene lost 2 bases and the J gene lost 5 bases, with 13 bases spanning the gap. Germline V CDR1 and CDR2: MNHNS, SASEGT. The CDR3 runs 15 residues. The CDR3 spells CASSERWRVDNEQFF. The CDR3 DNA reads as TGTGCCAGCAGTGAAAGGTGGCGGGTAGACAATGAGCAGTTCTTC.

The V gene is TRBV7-9, the J gene TRBJ1-1; D is uncertain. V dropped 2 bases and J dropped 7 bases, with 11 bases sitting between them. The CDR3 has 13 residues. Germline V CDR1 and CDR2: SEHNR, FQNEAQ (reference sequence). CDR3 sequence reads: CASSLSVGDEAFF. Written as DNA, the CDR3 is TGTGCCAGCAGCTTATCGGTCGGGGATGAAGCTTTCTTT. The whole variable domain, remainder taken from reference TRBV7-9 and TRBJ1-1, is DTGVSQNPRHKITKRGQNVTFRCDPISEHNRLYWYRQTLGQGPEFLTYFQNEAQLEKSRLLSDRFSAERPKGSFSTLEIQRTEQGDSAMYLCASSLSVGDEAFFGQGTRLTVV.

The chain employs TRBV9 and TRBJ1-3, with a possible D match to TRBD1 (6 bases). CDR3 length: 15 amino acids. Trimming took off 0 bases at V and 3 bases at J, with 10 bases between the two ends. In germline, CDR1 is SGDLS, CDR2 YYNGEE. DNA for the CDR3: TGTGCCAGCAGCGTAGCAGGGGCGAGTGGAAACACCATATATTTT. It specifies CASSVAGASGNTIYF.

The chain is built from TRBV9 and TRBJ1-4; 11 bases align to TRBD1. CDR1 is SGDLS and CDR2 is YYNGEE in the germline V gene. With 6 bases clipped from V and 8 bases from J, the junction kept 9 bases outside the gene matches. The CDR3 sequence is 15 residues long. In DNA form, the CDR3 reads TGTGCCAGCACCTTCGGGACAGGGGGAAAAGAAAAACTGTTTTTT. This gives the protein CASTFGTGGKEKLFF.

The chain joins TRBV4-2 to TRBJ1-1, with a weak D call TRBD1 (6 bases). Germline loops: CDR1 LGHNA, CDR2 YNFKEQ. Deletions cut 4 bases from V and 3 bases from J, with 15 bases between. The CDR3 totals 15 residues. The CDR3 nucleotides are TGTGCCAGCAGCCCGTCTACAGGGTTTGACACTGAAGCTTTCTTT. This gives the protein CASSPSTGFDTEAFF.

The V gene is TRBV29-1, the J gene TRBJ1-6; TRBD1 agrees at 7 bases. V was pared by 5 bases and J by 7 bases, with 8 bases of the junction left unmatched. Looked up from germline, CDR1 is SQVTM and CDR2 is ANQGSEA. CDR3 length equals 14 residues. CDR3 sequence (DNA): TGCAGCGTTAGAGGACAGGCAAAGAATTCACCCCTCCACTTT. The encoded protein is CSVRGQAKNSPLHF.

V is TRBV29-1 and J is TRBJ2-3; 9 nucleotides align to TRBD1. Germline V gives CDR1 SQVTM, CDR2 ANQGSEA. The CDR3 runs to 13 residues. The CDR3 loop reads CAYPTGGTDTQYF. The CDR3 nucleotides read TGCGCCTACCCGACAGGGGGAACAGATACGCAGTATTTT.

This chain uses TRBV7-9 with TRBJ2-5; perhaps TRBD1 as D (6 bases). Germline values: CDR1 SEHNR, CDR2 FQNEAQ (reference sequence). This CDR3 region has 15 residues. Between the trimmed V and J ends, which lost 4 bases and 6 bases, there was a span of 18 bases. CDR3 nucleotides: TGTGCCAGCAGCTGGATAGAGGACAGTCAAAAGACCCAGTACTTC. It encodes CASSWIEDSQKTQYF.

V gene TRBV27 combines with J gene TRBJ1-5; D is possibly TRBD1 (6 bases). The germline V gene encodes CDR1 MNHEY and CDR2 SMNVEV (reference sequence). The V end lost 6 bases, the J end lost 0 bases, and 12 bases lay between the germline ends. This CDR3 has 15 amino acids. Written as DNA, the CDR3 is TGTGCCAGCAGGGGGACACCTTATAGCAATCAGCCCCAGCATTTT. Its protein is CASRGTPYSNQPQHF.

This chain links TRBV11-2 with TRBJ1-1; D is perhaps TRBD1 (5 bases). The CDR3 is 12 residues long. The ends were cut back, 4 bases at V and 6 bases at J, with 9 bases in the middle. The germline CDR1 and CDR2 sequences are SGHAT and FQNNGV. CDR3 protein: CASSSGHPEAFF. For the CDR3, the DNA is TGTGCCAGCAGCTCCGGACACCCTGAAGCTTTCTTT.

This chain joins TRBV27 and TRBJ2-5; the match to TRBD1 covers 9 bases. CDR3 length: 14 residues. The V and J ends lost 4 bases and 7 bases, in that order; junction bases with no gene match: 7. Germline V gives CDR1 MNHEY, CDR2 SMNVEV (reference sequence). CDR3 DNA: TGTGCCAGCAGTTCCTACAGGGGGCAGGGGACCCAGTACTTC. Its protein is CASSSYRGQGTQYF.

The gene calls are TRBV7-2 and TRBJ2-7; TRBD1 agrees at 9 bases. The trim removed 5 bases at V and 3 bases at J, leaving 8 bases unmatched. Germline CDR1 and CDR2: SGHTA and FQGNSA. The length of the CDR3 is 15 residues. The CDR3 region is CASSPSATGGYEQYF. The CDR3 DNA follows: TGTGCCAGCAGCCCCTCAGCGACAGGGGGCTACGAGCAGTACTTC.